The 26 T cell receptor beta chains in this list originate from one sample, sequenced in a study of cytomegalovirus exposure and HLA in healthy donors. Researchers ran the PCR with 60 Vbeta and 13 Jbeta primers. TCRdb's copy holds only in-frame clones and misses some; the assay was immunoSEQ multiplex PCR. The sample includes 130,000 to 150,000 clones, about three quarters of them seen just once. The sample was PBMCs. Receptors originate from a man aged 40-49 years in good health and CMV-seropositive.

This chain joins TRBV28 and TRBJ1-5, with D possibly matching TRBD1 (5 bases). CDR1 and CDR2 from the germline V gene are MDHEN and SYDVKM. V dropped 6 bases and J dropped 4 bases, with 19 bases sitting between them. The CDR3 is made up of 16 amino acids. CDR3 in amino acids: CASSPFNGAANQPQHF. The CDR3 DNA sequence: TGTGCCAGCAGCCCATTCAATGGGGCGGCGAATCAGCCCCAGCATTTT.

The chain links TRBV2 to TRBJ1-2; the D is unclear. With 6 bases removed from V and 0 bases from J, the gap between germline ends came to 11 bases. CDR1 is SNHLY and CDR2 is FYNNEI in the germline V gene. CDR3 size: 14 residues. CDR3 amino acids: CASRAELANYGYTF. The CDR3 nucleotides read TGTGCCAGCAGAGCTGAATTGGCTAACTATGGCTACACCTTC.

V usage is TRBV14 and J usage is TRBJ2-2; 8 bases are a match to TRBD2. Germline assignment: CDR1 SGHDN and CDR2 FVKESK. J gave up 6 bases and V 3 bases, and 3 bases lay outside the gene matches. The CDR3 extends over 14 amino acids. CDR3 region: CASSQRREAGELFF. CDR3 bases: TGTGCCAGCAGCCAGAGGCGGGAGGCCGGGGAGCTGTTTTTT.

This chain connects TRBV7-8 to TRBJ2-7; the D gene is possibly TRBD2 (7 bases). With 1 base removed from V and 4 bases from J, the gap between germline ends came to 23 bases. The CDR3 extends over 18 amino acids. The germline CDR1 and CDR2 sequences are SGHVS and FQNEAQ. CDR3 in DNA: TGTGCCAGCAGCTTAGGTTCTGTTTTGGGGGGGGCGGCTTACGAGCAGTACTTC. It encodes CASSLGSVLGGAAYEQYF.

The chain couples TRBV19 to TRBJ2-1; 9 bases line up with TRBD1. Germline CDR1 and CDR2: LNHDA and SQIVND (reference sequence). The CDR3 sequence is 15 residues long. J lost 11 bases, V lost 7 bases, and 15 bases had no gene match. The CDR3 reads CASTSPDRGNGKQFF. The CDR3 region has the DNA TGTGCCAGTACCTCTCCGGACAGGGGTAATGGTAAGCAGTTCTTC.

The chain has TRBV4-2 and TRBJ2-3, with 13 bases that match TRBD2. This CDR3 is 17 amino acids long. The V gene end was trimmed by 0 bases and the J gene end by 5 bases; junction bases not matched to a gene: 5. Germline CDR1 and CDR2: LGHNA and YNFKEQ. The CDR3 reads CASSQDQLAGGEDTQYF. The CDR3 DNA sequence: TGTGCCAGCAGCCAAGATCAACTAGCGGGAGGGGAAGATACGCAGTATTTT.

This clone is a singleton in its sample. This sequence joins TRBV2 and TRBJ1-5; 12 nucleotides match TRBD1. V was pared by 3 bases and J by 1 base, with 4 bases of the junction left unmatched. Germline-derived CDR1 and CDR2 are SNHLY and FYNNEI. This CDR3 comprises 17 residues. CDR3 loop: CASSESGQGASNQPQHF. The CDR3 DNA follows: TGTGCCAGCAGTGAGTCGGGACAGGGGGCAAGCAATCAGCCCCAGCATTTT.

The chain recombines TRBV4-2 with TRBJ2-5; D is uncertain. The germline CDR1 and CDR2 sequences are LGHNA and YNFKEQ. The CDR3 runs 13 residues. Trimming stripped 2 bases from V and 2 bases from J, with 6 bases between. CDR3 residues: CASSQSLQETQYF. The CDR3 DNA follows: TGTGCCAGCAGCCAATCCCTGCAAGAGACCCAGTACTTC.

Worth noting for this clone: One end of the junction fails to match germline, which may point to a read error. The rearrangement joins TRBV6-5 to TRBJ2-2; maybe TRBD1 (6 bases). Looked up from germline, CDR1 is MNHEY and CDR2 is SVGAGI. The CDR3 runs 15 residues. The CDR3: CASSDSGQNTGELFF. As DNA, the CDR3 is TGTGCCAGCAGTGACTCGGGACAGAACACCGGGGAGCTGTTTTTT.

The chain links TRBV27 to TRBJ1-1; possible D gene TRBD1, 5 bases. Germline CDR1 is MNHEY and CDR2 is SMNVEV (reference sequence). Trimming removed 4 bases from V and 0 bases from J, with 15 bases in between. The CDR3 has 16 amino acids. The CDR3 DNA follows: TGTGCCAGCAGTTACGGGGGAAGTATCATGAACACTGAAGCTTTCTTT. It encodes CASSYGGSIMNTEAFF.

This clone was counted a single time. This chain uses TRBV5-1 with TRBJ2-1, with TRBD2 identical over 9 bases. Germline trimming cut 1 base from V and 6 bases from J; bases unmatched to any gene: 5. Germline CDR1 is SGHRS and CDR2 is YFSETQ. The CDR3 sequence is 15 residues long. The CDR3 here is CASSLPGTSTNEQFF. The DNA of the CDR3 is TGCGCCAGCAGCTTGCCTGGGACTAGCACCAATGAGCAGTTCTTC.

The chain couples TRBV5-1 to TRBJ2-4, with a possible D match to TRBD2 (6 bases). Trimming shortened V by 2 bases and J by 3 bases, and 12 bases separated the two germline ends. The CDR3 is 15 amino acids. Germline loops: CDR1 SGHRS, CDR2 YFSETQ. In DNA form, the CDR3 reads TGCGCCAGCAGCTTCGGGGGTTTGGGCAAAAACATTCAGTACTTC. It encodes CASSFGGLGKNIQYF.

This clone was counted a single time. The CDR3, as DNA: TGTGCCAGTAGTATCGAGGCGGGGTTACCAAATAATTCACCCCTCCACTTT. Amino acid sequence: CASSIEAGLPNNSPLHF. The chain joins TRBV19 to TRBJ1-6; no clear D gene. Per germline, CDR1 LNHDA and CDR2 SQIVND (reference sequence). CDR3 length: 17 amino acids. The ends were cut back, 3 bases at V and 5 bases at J, with 17 bases in the middle.

As concerns this clone: At one end, the junction sequence differs from germline, possibly due to a read error. The chain combines TRBV29-1 with TRBJ1-3, with 8 bases aligning to TRBD1. The CDR3 covers 14 residues. The germline CDR1 and CDR2 sequences are SQVTM and ANQGSEA. The CDR3 sequence: CSVELTGAGSTIYF. Written as DNA, the CDR3 is TGCAGCGTTGAATTGACAGGGGCTGGAAGCACCATATATTTT. The complete variable domain, with remaining parts taken from reference TRBV29-1 and TRBJ1-3, reads SAVISQKPSRDICQRGTSLTIQCQVDSQVTMMFWYRQQPGQSLTLIATANQGSEATYESGFVIDKFPISRPNLTFSTLTVSNMSPEDSSIYLCSVELTGAGSTIYFGEGSWLTVV.

The chain recombines TRBV7-2 with TRBJ1-2; tentative D call: TRBD1 (6 bases). Trimming took off 1 base at V and 3 bases at J, with 12 bases between the two ends. The CDR3 contains 15 residues. Germline values: CDR1 SGHTA, CDR2 FQGNSA. The CDR3 bases are TGTGCCAGCAGCTTAGAGGGACAAACAGACTATGGCTACACCTTC. Protein: CASSLEGQTDYGYTF.

The chain links TRBV5-1 to TRBJ2-1, with 11 bases fitting TRBD2. Germline V gives CDR1 SGHRS, CDR2 YFSETQ. V lost 4 bases to trimming and J lost 10 bases; unmatched junction nucleotides: 10. This CDR3 is built from 15 residues. The DNA for the CDR3 is TGCGCCAGCAGCGGCCTTAGCGGGGGGGCGGGGGAGCAGTTCTTC. This encodes CASSGLSGGAGEQFF.

V is TRBV28 and J is TRBJ2-5; tentatively, D is TRBD1 (5 bases). The CDR3 has 15 amino acids. Between the trimmed V and J ends, which lost 6 bases and 3 bases, there was a span of 17 bases. The germline gives CDR1 MDHEN, CDR2 SYDVKM. This CDR3 reads CASSQGTVPKETQYF. In DNA, the CDR3 is TGTGCCAGCAGCCAGGGAACAGTCCCTAAAGAGACCCAGTACTTC. The whole variable domain, filled in from reference TRBV28 and TRBJ2-5, reads DVKVTQSSRYLVKRTGEKVFLECVQDMDHENMFWYRQDPGLGLRLIYFSYDVKMKEKGDIPEGYSVSREKKERFSLILESASTNQTSMYLCASSQGTVPKETQYFGPGTRLLVL.

V is TRBV6-5 and J is TRBJ2-7, with 7 bases fitting TRBD2. Germline lookup yields CDR1 MNHEY and CDR2 SVGAGI. The CDR3 runs to 16 residues. The V segment lost 1 base and the J segment 6 bases; nucleotides outside the gene matches: 12. The CDR3 region has the DNA TGTGCCAGCAGTTACTACTCCTCCGGGACTATGTCCGAGCAGTACTTC. This sequence encodes CASSYYSSGTMSEQYF.

V usage is TRBV28 and J usage is TRBJ2-5; D perhaps matches TRBD1 (5 bases). The germline V gene has CDR1 MDHEN and CDR2 SYDVKM. The CDR3 length is 14 residues. The V and J ends lost 6 bases and 3 bases respectively, with 14 bases between them. CDR3 region: CASSRRQYKETQYF. CDR3 nucleotide sequence: TGTGCCAGCAGCCGACGACAGTACAAAGAGACCCAGTACTTC.

Details on this clone: At one of its ends the junction is not consistent with the germline gene, which may arise from a read error. The CDR3 coding sequence is TGCGCAACCCAGGAGGGCAATCAGCCCCAGCATTTT. Amino acids: CATQEGNQPQHF. The rearrangement links TRBV2 to TRBJ1-5; D gene ambiguous. The CDR3 loop spans 12 amino acids. Germline CDR1 is SNHLY and CDR2 is FYNNEI.

The chain employs TRBV5-4 and TRBJ2-2; tentatively, D is TRBD2 (5 bases). CDR3 length: 12 residues. Trimming took 4 bases from V and 6 from J, leaving 7 bases between them. Germline V gene data show CDR1 as SGHNT and CDR2 as YYREEE (reference sequence). The CDR3, as DNA: TGTGCCAGCAGCCAGGAGGCCGGGGAGCTGTTTTTT. Translated: CASSQEAGELFF.

The chain recombines TRBV27 with TRBJ2-2, with a tentative D call TRBD1 (5 bases). V was shortened by 5 bases and J by 5 bases, with 15 bases between the two germline ends. From germline, CDR1 is MNHEY and CDR2 SMNVEV (reference sequence). The CDR3 has 15 residues. The CDR3 DNA reads as TGTGCCAGCAGTAACTCAGGGCATCTAACCGGGGAGCTGTTTTTT. Translation: CASSNSGHLTGELFF.

The chain recombines TRBV15 with TRBJ2-4, with 10 bases aligning to TRBD1. Per germline, CDR1 LNHNV and CDR2 YYDKDF (reference sequence). This CDR3 region has 16 residues. Trimming cost V 3 bases and J 7 bases; bases outside gene matches: 9. The CDR3 sequence is CATSRDYPGQGNIQYF. In DNA, the CDR3 is TGTGCCACCAGCAGGGATTATCCGGGACAGGGGAACATTCAGTACTTC.

The chain couples TRBV6-5 to TRBJ1-2, with TRBD1 as a possible D gene (6 bases). V was cut by 5 bases and J by 4 bases, with 14 bases left in between. CDR1 is MNHEY and CDR2 is SVGAGI in the germline V gene. The length of the CDR3 is 14 residues. CDR3 coding DNA: TGTGCCAGCAGTACAGGGCTCCCCCGCTATGGCTACACCTTC. This translates into CASSTGLPRYGYTF.

A few counts support this clone. The chain couples TRBV6-1 to TRBJ2-4; 12 positions agree with TRBD2. V shed 2 bases and J 8 bases; nucleotides not matched to a gene: 1. The CDR3 is 14 amino acids. Germline V gene data show CDR1 as MNHNS and CDR2 as SASEGT. CDR3 sequence (DNA): TGTGCCAGCAGTGAACTAGCGGGGGGGGACATTCAGTACTTC. Translating gives CASSELAGGDIQYF.

This clone came up a few times. The chain recombines TRBV7-2 with TRBJ2-2, with 9 bases lining up with TRBD1. Trimming took 1 base from V and 4 from J; bases not matched to a gene: 1. The CDR3 sequence is 15 residues long. From germline, CDR1 is SGHTA and CDR2 FQGNSA. In DNA, the CDR3 is TGTGCCAGCAGCTTAGTGGGACAGGGCACCGGGGAGCTGTTTTTT. As protein: CASSLVGQGTGELFF.